This TCR beta chain was obtained from a study of blood T cell repertoires in COVID-19. As for the study in general: The United States, Italy and Spain provided the acute and convalescent COVID-19 samples.

Participant ages covered roughly 18 to 89 years across 20 to 30 US areas. Recovered Cohort 3 donors showed two negative PCRs, clearance, or symptom resolution. This clone has more than one count but fewer than ten. The CDR3 is 20 residues long. V shed 2 bases and J 2 bases; nucleotides not matched to a gene: 8. Germline V gene lookup returns CDR1 KGHSH and CDR2 LQKENI. The authors' processing: Reference gene primers were amplified, and this amplification served to estimate nucleated cell counts. Generated by immunoSEQ multiplex PCR, the TCRdb table keeps only in-frame clones and is missing some. V and J calls and clone size are those listed in that table; D and trimming were worked out from the DNA. This table holds 430,000 or so clones, roughly 88% found once.

The receptor was isolated from a woman between 40 and 50 years old who had recovered from COVID-19. This chain links TRBV18 with TRBJ2-6; 14 nucleotides line up with TRBD2. The sample taken for sequencing was PBMCs or T cells enriched from blood (not recorded which). This chain's CDR3 is CASSPEGLAGAPPGANVLTF. The CDR3 region has the DNA TGTGCCAGCTCACCAGAGGGACTAGCGGGAGCCCCCCCTGGGGCCAACGTCCTGACTTTC.